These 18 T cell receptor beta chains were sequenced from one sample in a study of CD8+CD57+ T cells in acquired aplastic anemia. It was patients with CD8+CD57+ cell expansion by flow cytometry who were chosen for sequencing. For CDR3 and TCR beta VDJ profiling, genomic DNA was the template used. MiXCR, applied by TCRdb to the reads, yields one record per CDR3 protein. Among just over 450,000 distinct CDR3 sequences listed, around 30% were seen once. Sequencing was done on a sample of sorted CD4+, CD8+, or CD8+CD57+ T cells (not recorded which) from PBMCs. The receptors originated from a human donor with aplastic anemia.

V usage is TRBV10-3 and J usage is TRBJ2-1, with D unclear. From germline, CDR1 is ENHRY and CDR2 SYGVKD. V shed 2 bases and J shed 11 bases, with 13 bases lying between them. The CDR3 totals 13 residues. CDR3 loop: CAISEMAERKQFF. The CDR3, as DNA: TGTGCCATCAGTGAGATGGCGGAACGCAAGCAGTTCTTC.

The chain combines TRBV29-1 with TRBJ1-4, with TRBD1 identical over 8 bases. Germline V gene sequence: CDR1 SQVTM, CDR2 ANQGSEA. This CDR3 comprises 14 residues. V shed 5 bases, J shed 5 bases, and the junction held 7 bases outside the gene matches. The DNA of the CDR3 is TGCAGCGTTATCCCGACAGGGGTAAATGAAAAACTGTTTTTT. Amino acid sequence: CSVIPTGVNEKLFF.

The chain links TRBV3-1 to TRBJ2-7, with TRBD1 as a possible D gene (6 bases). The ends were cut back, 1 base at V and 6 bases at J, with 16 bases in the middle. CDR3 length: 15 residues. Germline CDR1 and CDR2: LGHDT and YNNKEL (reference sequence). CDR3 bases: TGTGCCAGCAGCCAAGTAGACAGGCCCTTCAGCGAGCAGTACTTC. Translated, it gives CASSQVDRPFSEQYF.

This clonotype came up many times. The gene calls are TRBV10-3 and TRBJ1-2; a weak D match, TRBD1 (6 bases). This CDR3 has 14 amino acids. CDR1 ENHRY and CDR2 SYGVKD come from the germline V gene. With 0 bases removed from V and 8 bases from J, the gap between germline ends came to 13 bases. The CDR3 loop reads CAISESTGLGGYTF. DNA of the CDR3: TGTGCCATCAGTGAGTCTACAGGGTTAGGAGGCTACACCTTC.

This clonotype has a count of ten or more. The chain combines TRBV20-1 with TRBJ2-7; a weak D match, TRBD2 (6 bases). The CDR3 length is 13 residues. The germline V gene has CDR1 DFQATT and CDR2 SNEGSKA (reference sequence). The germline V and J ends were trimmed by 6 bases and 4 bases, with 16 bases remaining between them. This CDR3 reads CSAGRTGAYEQYF. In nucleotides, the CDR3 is TGCAGTGCGGGGAGGACGGGAGCTTACGAGCAGTACTTC.

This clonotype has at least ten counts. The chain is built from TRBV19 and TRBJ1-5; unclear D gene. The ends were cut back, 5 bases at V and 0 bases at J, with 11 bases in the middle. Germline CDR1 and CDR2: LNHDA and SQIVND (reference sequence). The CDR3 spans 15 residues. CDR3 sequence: CASSVQTSSNQPQHF. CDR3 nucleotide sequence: TGTGCCAGTAGTGTACAGACGAGTAGCAATCAGCCCCAGCATTTT. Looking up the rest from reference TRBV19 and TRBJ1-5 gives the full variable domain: DGGITQSPKYLFRKEGQNVTLSCEQNLNHDAMYWYRQDPGQGLRLIYYSQIVNDFQKGDIAEGYSVSREKKESFPLTVTSAQKNPTAFYLCASSVQTSSNQPQHFGDGTRLSIL.

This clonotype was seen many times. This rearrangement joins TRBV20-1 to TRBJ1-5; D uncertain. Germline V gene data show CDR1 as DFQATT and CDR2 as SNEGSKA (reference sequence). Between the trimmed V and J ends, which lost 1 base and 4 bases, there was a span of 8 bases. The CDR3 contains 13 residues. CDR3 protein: CSARGTANQPQHF. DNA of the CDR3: TGCAGTGCTAGAGGGACCGCTAATCAGCCCCAGCATTTT.

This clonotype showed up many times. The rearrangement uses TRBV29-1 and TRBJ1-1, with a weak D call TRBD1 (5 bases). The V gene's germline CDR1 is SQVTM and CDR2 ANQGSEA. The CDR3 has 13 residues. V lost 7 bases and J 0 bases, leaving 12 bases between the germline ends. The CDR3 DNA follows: TGCAGCGGAACTGGACAAATGAACACTGAAGCTTTCTTT. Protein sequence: CSGTGQMNTEAFF.

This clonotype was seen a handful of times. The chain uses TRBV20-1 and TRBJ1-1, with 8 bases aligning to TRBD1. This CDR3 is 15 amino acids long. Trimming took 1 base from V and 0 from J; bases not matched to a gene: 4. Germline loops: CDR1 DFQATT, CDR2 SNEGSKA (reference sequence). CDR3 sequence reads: CSARGTGTMNTEAFF. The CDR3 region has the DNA TGCAGTGCTAGAGGGACAGGGACAATGAACACTGAAGCTTTCTTT.

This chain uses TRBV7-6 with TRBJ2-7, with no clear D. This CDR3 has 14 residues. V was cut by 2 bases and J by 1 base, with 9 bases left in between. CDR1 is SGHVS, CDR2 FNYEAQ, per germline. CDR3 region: CASSLQRISYEQYF. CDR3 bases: TGTGCCAGCAGCTTACAAAGGATTTCCTACGAGCAGTACTTC.

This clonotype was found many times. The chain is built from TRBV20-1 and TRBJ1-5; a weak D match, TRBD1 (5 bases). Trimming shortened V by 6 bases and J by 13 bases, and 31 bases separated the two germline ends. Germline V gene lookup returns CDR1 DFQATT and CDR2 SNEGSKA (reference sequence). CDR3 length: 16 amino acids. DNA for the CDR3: TGCAGTGCAAAGAGGGCAGGGATAAACTTTAGTCGATTACAGCATTTT. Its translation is CSAKRAGINFSRLQHF.

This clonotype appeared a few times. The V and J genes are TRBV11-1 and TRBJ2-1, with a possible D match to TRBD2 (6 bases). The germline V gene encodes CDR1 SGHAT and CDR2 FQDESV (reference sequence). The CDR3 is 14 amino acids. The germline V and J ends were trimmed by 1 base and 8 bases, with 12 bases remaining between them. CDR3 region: CASSLDASVHEQFF. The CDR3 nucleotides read TGTGCCAGCAGCTTAGATGCTAGCGTCCATGAGCAGTTCTTC.

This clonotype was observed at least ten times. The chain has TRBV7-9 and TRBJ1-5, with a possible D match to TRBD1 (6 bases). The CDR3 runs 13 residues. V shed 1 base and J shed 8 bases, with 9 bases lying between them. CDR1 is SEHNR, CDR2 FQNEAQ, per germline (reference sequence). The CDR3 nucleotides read TGTGCCAGCAGCTTAGGGCAGGGGAAGCCCCAGCATTTT. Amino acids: CASSLGQGKPQHF.

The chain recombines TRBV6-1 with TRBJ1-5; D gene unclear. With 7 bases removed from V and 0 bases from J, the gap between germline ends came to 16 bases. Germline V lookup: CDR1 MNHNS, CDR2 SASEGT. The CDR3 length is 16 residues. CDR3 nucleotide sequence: TGTGCCAGCATTCTGGGGTGGACCTATAGCAATCAGCCCCAGCATTTT. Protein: CASILGWTYSNQPQHF.

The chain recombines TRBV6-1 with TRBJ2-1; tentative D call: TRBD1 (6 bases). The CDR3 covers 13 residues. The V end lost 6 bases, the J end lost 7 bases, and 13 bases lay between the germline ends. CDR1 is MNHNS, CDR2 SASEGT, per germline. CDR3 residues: CASRKTGLNEQFF. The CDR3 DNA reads TGTGCCAGCAGAAAGACAGGATTAAATGAGCAGTTCTTC.

CDR3 amino acids: CACSFGRGISYNEQFF. CDR3 DNA: TGTGCCTGCTCTTTCGGGCGCGGAATTTCTTACAATGAGCAGTTCTTC. The J gene is TRBJ2-1, the V gene TRBV7-9; no clear D gene. V lost 11 bases and J 4 bases, leaving 24 bases between the germline ends. Looked up from germline, CDR1 is SEHNR and CDR2 is FQNEAQ (reference sequence). The CDR3 consists of 16 residues.

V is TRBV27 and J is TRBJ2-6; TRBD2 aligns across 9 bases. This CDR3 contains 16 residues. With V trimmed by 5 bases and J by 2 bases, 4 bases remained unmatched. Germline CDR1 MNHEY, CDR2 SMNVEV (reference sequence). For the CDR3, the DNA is TGTGCCAGCAGTCCAGGACTAGCGCCTGGGGCCAACGTCCTGACTTTC. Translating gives CASSPGLAPGANVLTF. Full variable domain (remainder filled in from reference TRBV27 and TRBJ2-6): EAQVTQNPRYLITVTGKKLTVTCSQNMNHEYMSWYRQDPGLGLRQIYYSMNVEVTDKGDVPEGYKVSRKEKRNFPLILESPSPNQTSLYFCASSPGLAPGANVLTFGAGSRLTVL.

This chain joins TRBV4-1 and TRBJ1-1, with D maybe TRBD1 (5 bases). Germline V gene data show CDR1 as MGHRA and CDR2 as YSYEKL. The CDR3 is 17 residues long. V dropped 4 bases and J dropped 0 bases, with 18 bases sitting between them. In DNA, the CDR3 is TGCGCCAGCAGCCCCGTCAGGGTCCTGGCGGTGAACACTGAAGCTTTCTTT. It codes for CASSPVRVLAVNTEAFF.